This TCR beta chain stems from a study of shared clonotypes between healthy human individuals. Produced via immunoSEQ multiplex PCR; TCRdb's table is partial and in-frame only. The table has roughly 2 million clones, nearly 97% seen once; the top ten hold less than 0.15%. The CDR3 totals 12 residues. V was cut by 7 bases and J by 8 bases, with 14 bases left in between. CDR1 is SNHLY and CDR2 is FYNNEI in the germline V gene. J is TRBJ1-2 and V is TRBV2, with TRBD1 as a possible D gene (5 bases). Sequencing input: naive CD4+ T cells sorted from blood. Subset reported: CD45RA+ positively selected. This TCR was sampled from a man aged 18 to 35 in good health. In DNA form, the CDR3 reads TGTGCCAGCAATCAAGTAGGGACCGGCTACACCTTC. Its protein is CASNQVGTGYTF.